Given below is one TCR beta chain in context. Primers for the PCR totalled 60 Vbeta and 13 Jbeta. In the original processing: In a later analysis, approximately 80 million unique TCR beta chains included roughly 11 million shared by two or more donors. The protocol was immunoSEQ multiplex PCR, while the TCRdb copy is restricted to in-frame clones and leaves out a portion. V, J and clone size are those of that table, while D and trimming were read from the DNA. This table holds 150,000 to 200,000 clones, around 80% found once. After removal of 7 bases from V and 0 bases from J, the junction contained 4 bases not matched to a gene. CDR3 size: 14 residues. Germline CDR1 reads MNHNY; CDR2 reads SVGAGI (reference sequence). The sample comes from a study of cytomegalovirus exposure and HLA in healthy donors.

Sequencing was carried out using PBMCs. This TCR derives from a man aged 25 to 45 in good health and CMV-seropositive. The J gene is TRBJ1-2, the V gene TRBV6-6; 8 bases agree with TRBD1. CDR3 nucleotide sequence: TGTGCCAGCACCTACAGGGGGGCTAACTATGGCTACACCTTC. It is translated as CASTYRGANYGYTF.